This T cell receptor beta chain was recovered during a study of T cells in tumors after PD-1 blockade. Study-level information: Prior checkpoint blockade, systemic immunosuppressant use, or anti-cancer therapy within 4 weeks excluded patients. Some patients also took daily vismodegib 150 mg during anti-PD-1 treatment. Points from the study as a whole: Blood contained 35% to 50% of the tumor's TCR clonotypes.

Here immunoSEQ multiplex PCR was the method, and the copy in TCRdb shows in-frame clones only, minus some. The table lists 50,000 to 75,000 clones, roughly 70% of them singletons. As for this clone: Its antigen remains unidentified.

Tumor or blood genomic DNA was sequenced, with inputs of roughly 550 ng to 6,500 ng. The length of the CDR3 is 16 residues. The germline V gene has CDR1 LGHDT and CDR2 YNNKEL (reference sequence). V lost 4 bases, J lost 0 bases, and 7 bases stayed unmatched. The sequencing used PBMCs, collected after anti-PD-1 treatment. This receptor was obtained from a human donor with basal cell carcinoma. The rearrangement links TRBV3-1 (or the pseudogene TRBV3-2) to TRBJ2-7; 9 nucleotides agree with TRBD2. CDR3 in DNA: TGTGCCAGCAGCCCCATGGTAGCGGGGGACTCCTACGAGCAGTACTTC. This codes for CASSPMVAGDSYEQYF.